This T cell receptor beta chain was identified in a study of control samples from healthy donors and cancer patients. The CDR3 sequence is 14 residues long. Trimming took 5 bases from V and 8 from J, leaving 16 bases between them. The germline gives CDR1 LNHNV, CDR2 YYDKDF (reference sequence). Sequencing was performed with immunoSEQ multiplex PCR; in TCRdb, only in-frame clones are kept and a portion is missing. The sample includes 170,000 or so clones, 90% to 95% seen only once; the top ten take about 1.6%. The receptor comes from a man aged 18 to 35 in good health. The rearrangement joins TRBV15 to TRBJ2-1; D is ambiguous. Sequences were obtained from blood. CDR3 nucleotides: TGTGCCACCAGCCCCCAGAAGGCCTCGGATGAGCAGTTCTTC. Residues: CATSPQKASDEQFF.